This entry features one T cell receptor beta chain sequence. This specimen belongs to a study of OX40 agonist ivuxolimab in advanced cancers. The method was immunoSEQ multiplex PCR; TCRdb's version includes in-frame clones alone and lacks a portion of them. The data show tens of thousands of clones, over 90% seen once. Germline loops: CDR1 LNHDA, CDR2 SQIVND (reference sequence). Trimming removed 5 bases from V and 6 bases from J, with 5 bases in between. CDR3 length equals 11 residues. The input for sequencing was CD4+ or CD8+ T cells sorted from blood, taken in a trial of the OX40 agonist ivuxolimab. The sequence was obtained from an adult with an advanced solid tumor such as melanoma, head and neck, liver or kidney cancer. The chain is built from TRBV19 and TRBJ1-5; D unresolved. This CDR3 is CASSAGQPQHF. CDR3 sequence (DNA): TGTGCCAGTAGTGCGGGTCAGCCCCAGCATTTT. Combining the CDR3 with reference TRBV19 and TRBJ1-5 gives the whole variable domain DGGITQSPKYLFRKEGQNVTLSCEQNLNHDAMYWYRQDPGQGLRLIYYSQIVNDFQKGDIAEGYSVSREKKESFPLTVTSAQKNPTAFYLCASSAGQPQHFGDGTRLSIL.